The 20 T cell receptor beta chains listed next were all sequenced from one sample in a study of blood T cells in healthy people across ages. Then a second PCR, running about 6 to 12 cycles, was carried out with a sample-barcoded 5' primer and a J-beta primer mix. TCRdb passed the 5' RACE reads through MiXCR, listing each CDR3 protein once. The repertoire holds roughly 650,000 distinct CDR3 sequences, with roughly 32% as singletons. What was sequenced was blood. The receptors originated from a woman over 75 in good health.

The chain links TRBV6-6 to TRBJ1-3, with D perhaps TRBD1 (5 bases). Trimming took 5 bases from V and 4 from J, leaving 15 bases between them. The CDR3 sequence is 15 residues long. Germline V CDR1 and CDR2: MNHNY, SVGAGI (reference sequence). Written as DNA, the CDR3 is TGTGCCAGCAGTCACCCCGGGAGGGGCGGAAACACCATATATTTT. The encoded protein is CASSHPGRGGNTIYF.

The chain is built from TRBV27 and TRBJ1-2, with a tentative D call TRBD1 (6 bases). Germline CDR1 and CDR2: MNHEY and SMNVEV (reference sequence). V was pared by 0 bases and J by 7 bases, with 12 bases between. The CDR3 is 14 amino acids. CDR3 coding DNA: TGTGCCAGCAGTTTATCGGGGGCAGGAATTGGCTACACCTTC. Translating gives CASSLSGAGIGYTF.

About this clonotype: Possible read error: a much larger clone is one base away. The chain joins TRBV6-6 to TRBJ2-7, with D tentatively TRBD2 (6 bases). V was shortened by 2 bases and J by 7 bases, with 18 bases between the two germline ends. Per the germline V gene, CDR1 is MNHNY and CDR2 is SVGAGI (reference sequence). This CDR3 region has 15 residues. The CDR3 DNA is TGTGCCAGCAGTTACCGACCGGGGGAGAGTAATGAGCAGTACTTC. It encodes CASSYRPGESNEQYF.

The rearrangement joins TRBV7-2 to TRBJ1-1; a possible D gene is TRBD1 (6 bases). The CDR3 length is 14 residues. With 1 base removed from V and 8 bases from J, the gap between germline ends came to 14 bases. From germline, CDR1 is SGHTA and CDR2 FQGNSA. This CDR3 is CASSLGGASQEAFF. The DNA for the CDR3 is TGTGCCAGCAGCTTAGGGGGGGCCAGCCAGGAAGCTTTCTTT.

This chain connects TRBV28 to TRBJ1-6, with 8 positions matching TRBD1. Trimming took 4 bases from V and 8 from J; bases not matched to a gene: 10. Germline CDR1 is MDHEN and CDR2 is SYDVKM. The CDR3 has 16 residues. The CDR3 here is CASSSIRGTGDSPLHF. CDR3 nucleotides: TGTGCCAGCAGTTCCATCCGCGGGACAGGCGATTCACCCCTCCACTTT.

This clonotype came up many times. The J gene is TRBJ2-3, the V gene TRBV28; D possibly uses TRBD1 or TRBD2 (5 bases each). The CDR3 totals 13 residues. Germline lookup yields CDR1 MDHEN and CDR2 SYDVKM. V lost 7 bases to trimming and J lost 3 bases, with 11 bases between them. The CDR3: CASKTEGTDTQYF. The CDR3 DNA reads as TGTGCCAGCAAGACAGAGGGGACAGATACGCAGTATTTT.

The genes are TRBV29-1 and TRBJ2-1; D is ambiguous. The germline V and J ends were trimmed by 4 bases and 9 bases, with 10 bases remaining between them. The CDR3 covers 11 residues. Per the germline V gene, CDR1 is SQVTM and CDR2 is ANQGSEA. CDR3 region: CSVGKLREQFF. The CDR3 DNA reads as TGCAGCGTTGGGAAGTTGCGTGAGCAGTTCTTC.

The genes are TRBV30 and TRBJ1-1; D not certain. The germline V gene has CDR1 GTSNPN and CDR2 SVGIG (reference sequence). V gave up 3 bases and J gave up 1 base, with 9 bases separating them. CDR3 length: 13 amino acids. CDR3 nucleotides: TGTGCCTGGAGAGTGGGATGGAACACTGAAGCTTTCTTT. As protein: CAWRVGWNTEAFF. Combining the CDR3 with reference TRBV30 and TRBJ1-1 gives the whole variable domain SQTIHQWPATLVQPVGSPLSLECTVEGTSNPNLYWYRQAAGRGLQLLFYSVGIGQISSEVPQNLSASRPQDRQFILSSKKLLLSDSGFYLCAWRVGWNTEAFFGQGTRLTVV.

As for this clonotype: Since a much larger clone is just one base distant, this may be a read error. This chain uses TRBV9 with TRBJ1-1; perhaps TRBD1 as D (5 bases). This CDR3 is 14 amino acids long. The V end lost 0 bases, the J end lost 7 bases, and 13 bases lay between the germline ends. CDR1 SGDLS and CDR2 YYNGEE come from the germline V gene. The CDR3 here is CASSVVGGTGEAFF. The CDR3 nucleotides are TGTGCCAGCAGCGTAGTGGGAGGGACCGGTGAAGCTTTCTTT.

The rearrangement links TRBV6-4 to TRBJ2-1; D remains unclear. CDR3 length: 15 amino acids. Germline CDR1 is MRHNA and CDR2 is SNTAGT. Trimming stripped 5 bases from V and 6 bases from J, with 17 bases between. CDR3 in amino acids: CASSSGRTASNEQFF. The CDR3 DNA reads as TGTGCCAGCAGTTCTGGACGGACCGCATCCAATGAGCAGTTCTTC.

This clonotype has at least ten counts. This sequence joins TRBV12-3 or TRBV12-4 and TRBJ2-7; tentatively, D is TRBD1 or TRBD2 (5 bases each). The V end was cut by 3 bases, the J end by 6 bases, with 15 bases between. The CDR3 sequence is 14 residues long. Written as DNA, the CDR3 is TGTGCCAGCAGTTTGGGGACCGCTTCGCGCGAGCAGTACTTC. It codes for CASSLGTASREQYF.

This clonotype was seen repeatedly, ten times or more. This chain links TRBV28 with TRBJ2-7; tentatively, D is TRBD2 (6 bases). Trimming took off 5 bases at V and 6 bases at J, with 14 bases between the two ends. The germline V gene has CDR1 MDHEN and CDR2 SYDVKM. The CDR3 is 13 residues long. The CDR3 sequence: CASSPGLGREQYF. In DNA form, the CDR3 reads TGTGCCAGCAGTCCGGGACTTGGGCGCGAGCAGTACTTC.

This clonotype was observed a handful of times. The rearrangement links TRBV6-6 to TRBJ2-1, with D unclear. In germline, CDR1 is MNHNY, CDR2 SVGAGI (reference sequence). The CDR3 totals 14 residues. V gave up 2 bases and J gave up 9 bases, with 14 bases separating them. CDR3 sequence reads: CASSYAPRRPEQFF. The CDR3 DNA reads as TGTGCCAGCAGTTACGCCCCAAGGAGACCTGAGCAGTTCTTC.

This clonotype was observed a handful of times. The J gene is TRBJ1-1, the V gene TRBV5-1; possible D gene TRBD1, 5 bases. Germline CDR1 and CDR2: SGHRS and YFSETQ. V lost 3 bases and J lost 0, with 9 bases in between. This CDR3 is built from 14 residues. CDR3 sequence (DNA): TGCGCCAGCAGCTGGGAAGGGGTGAACACTGAAGCTTTCTTT. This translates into CASSWEGVNTEAFF.

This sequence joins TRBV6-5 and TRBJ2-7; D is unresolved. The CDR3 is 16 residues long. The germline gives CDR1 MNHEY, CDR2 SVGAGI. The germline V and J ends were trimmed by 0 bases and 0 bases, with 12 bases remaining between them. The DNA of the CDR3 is TGTGCCAGCAGTTACTCGGGCAGGAAAAACTCCTACGAGCAGTACTTC. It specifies CASSYSGRKNSYEQYF.

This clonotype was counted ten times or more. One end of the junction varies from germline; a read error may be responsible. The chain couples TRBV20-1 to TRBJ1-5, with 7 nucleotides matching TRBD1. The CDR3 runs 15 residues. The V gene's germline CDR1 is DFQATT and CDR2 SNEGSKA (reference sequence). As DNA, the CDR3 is TGCAGTGCTGGAGAGGGGGCGGCTCGTGGTGGAACCCAGCATTTT. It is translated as CSAGEGAARGGTQHF.

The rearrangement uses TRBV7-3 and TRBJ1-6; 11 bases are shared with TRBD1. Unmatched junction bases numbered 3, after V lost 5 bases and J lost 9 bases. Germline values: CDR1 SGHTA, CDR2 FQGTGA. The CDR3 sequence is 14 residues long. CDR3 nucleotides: TGTGCCAGCAGCGCCGGGACAGGGGGTTCACCCCTCCACTTT. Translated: CASSAGTGGSPLHF.

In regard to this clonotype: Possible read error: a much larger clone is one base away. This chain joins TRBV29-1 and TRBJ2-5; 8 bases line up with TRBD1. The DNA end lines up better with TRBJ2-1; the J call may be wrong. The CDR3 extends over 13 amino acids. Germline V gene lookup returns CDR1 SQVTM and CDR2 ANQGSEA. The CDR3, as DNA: TGCAGCGTTAAACAGGGGGTTCAAGAGACCCAGTTCTTC. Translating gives CSVKQGVQETQFF.

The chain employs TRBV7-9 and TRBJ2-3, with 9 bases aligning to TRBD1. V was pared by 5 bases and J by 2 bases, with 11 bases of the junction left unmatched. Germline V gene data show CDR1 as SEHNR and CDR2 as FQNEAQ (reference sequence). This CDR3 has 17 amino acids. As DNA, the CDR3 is TGTGCCAGCAGCCCAGGGATGAGGGACAGGGCCACAGATACGCAGTATTTT. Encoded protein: CASSPGMRDRATDTQYF.

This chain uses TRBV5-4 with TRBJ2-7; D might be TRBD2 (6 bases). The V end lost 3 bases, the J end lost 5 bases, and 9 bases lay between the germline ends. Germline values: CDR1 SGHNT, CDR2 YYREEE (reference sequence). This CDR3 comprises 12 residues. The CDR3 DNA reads TGTGCCAGCAGCTCGGGGGAGCACGAGCAGTACTTC. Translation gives CASSSGEHEQYF. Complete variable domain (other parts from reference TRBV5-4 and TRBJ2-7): ETGVTQSPTHLIKTRGQQVTLRCSSQSGHNTVSWYQQALGQGPQFIFQYYREEENGRGNFPPRFSGLQFPNYSSELNVNALELDDSALYLCASSSGEHEQYFGPGTRLTVT.